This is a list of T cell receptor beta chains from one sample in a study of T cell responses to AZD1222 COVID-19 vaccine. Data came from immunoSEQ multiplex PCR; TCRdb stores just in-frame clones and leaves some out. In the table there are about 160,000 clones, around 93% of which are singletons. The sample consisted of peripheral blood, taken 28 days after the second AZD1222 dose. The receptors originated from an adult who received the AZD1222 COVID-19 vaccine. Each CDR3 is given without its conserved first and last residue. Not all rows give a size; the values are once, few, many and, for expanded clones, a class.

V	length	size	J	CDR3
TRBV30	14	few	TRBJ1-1	AWSGEETGRDTEAF
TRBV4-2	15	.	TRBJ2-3	ASSPLGGGVLTDTQY
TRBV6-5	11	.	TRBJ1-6	ASSPAQNSPLH
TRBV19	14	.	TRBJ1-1	ASSIPGPPLNTEAF
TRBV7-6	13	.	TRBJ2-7	ASSLEIAAEPKQY
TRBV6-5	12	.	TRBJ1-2	ASSYSMGQYGYT
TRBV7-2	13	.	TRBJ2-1	ASSRGLAGVNEQF
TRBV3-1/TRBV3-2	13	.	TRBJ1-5	ASSQAQGLDQPQH
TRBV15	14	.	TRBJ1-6	ATSRIRMDRASPLH
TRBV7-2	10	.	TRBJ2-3	ASRLPSTLQY
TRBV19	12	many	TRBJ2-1	ASSIGLDYNEQF
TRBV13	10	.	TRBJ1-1	ASSFTKVRAF
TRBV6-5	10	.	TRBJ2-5	ASRGLAPSQY
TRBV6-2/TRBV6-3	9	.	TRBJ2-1	ASSYGDEQF
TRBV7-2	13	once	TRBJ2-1	ASSFTSGNYNEQF
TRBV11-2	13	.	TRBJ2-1	ASSLNLDSYNEQF
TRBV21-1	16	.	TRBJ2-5	ASSKALSWGPCQETQY
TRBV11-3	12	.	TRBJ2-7	ASSLLADSYEQY
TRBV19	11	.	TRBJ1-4	ASSIGSGEKLF
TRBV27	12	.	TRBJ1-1	ASSLEGLDTEAF
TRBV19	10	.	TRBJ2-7	ASSILGYEQY
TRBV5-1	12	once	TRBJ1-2	ASSLGQGQYGYT
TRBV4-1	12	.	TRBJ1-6	ASSPPQYNSPLH
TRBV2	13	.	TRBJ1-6	ASRWRGLNNSPLH
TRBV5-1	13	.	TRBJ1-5	ASSLGGDSNQPQH
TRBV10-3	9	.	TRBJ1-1	AISQVSEAF
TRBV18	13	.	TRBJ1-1	ASSPLTAMNTEAF
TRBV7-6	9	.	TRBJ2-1	ASSISREQF
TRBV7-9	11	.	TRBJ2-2	ASRAVGPGELF
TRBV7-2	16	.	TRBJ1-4	ASSLGPIAGGKSEKLF
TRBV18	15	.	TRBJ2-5	ASSPPSLAGGSETQY
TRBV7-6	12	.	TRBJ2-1	ASSLTSGSTEQF
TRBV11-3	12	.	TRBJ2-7	ASSFQTGGLEQY
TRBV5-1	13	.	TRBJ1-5	ASSLAGTGYQPQH
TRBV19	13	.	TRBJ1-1	ASSIGWRAPTEAF
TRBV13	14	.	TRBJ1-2	ASSVGGGQGYGGYT
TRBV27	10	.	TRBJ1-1	ASSFLTGEAF
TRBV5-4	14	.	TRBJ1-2	ASSPRQGASGYGYT
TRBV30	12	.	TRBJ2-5	AWSKRQLKETQY
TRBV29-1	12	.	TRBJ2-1	SVSDRGPGNEQF
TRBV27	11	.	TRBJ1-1	ASSLLQNTEAF
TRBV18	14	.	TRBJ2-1	ASSPPVDSGRNEQF
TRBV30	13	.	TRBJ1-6	AWSRQGEADSPLH
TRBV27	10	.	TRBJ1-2	ASRTGNYGYT
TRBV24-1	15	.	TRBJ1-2	ATSDSSHFRDWAGVT